This T cell receptor beta chain was observed in a study of T cells in Graves' hyperthyroidism and ophthalmopathy (dated by TCRdb to between 2018 and 2021). In terms of the full investigation: Peripheral blood samples were taken at the time of initial diagnosis, prior to any treatment. The 100 or so discovery patients were divided at random into training and test sets in a 7:3 ratio. A discovery cohort of approximately 100 patients, 43 with Graves' ophthalmopathy and 55 to 65 with stable Graves' hyperthyroidism, was used to find distinguishing TCR V-J signatures. After sampling, hyperthyroidism patients received methimazole starting at 30 mg daily, and ophthalmopathy patients received high-dose intravenous methylprednisolone. Whether ophthalmopathy could be predicted prospectively was tested in an independent validation cohort made up of approximately 19 hyperthyroidism patients plus 17 patients who later progressed to ophthalmopathy. In roughly six Graves' hyperthyroidism patients, the study also compared T-cell repertoires from thyroid tissue with T-cell repertoires from blood. The paper describes TCR Vbeta CDR3 sequencing of 140 or so peripheral blood samples, made up of 40 to 45 ophthalmopathy patients, approximately 73 hyperthyroidism patients and some 17 progressor patients.

This clonotype showed up just once. Its recognized antigen is unknown. No much larger clonotype is one base removed from it; base qualities were not supplied. On its own, one read is weak support. Study-wide conclusions, independent of this receptor: In validation, progression to ophthalmopathy was predicted by the model with around 71% sensitivity and roughly 76% specificity, a median of roughly 6 months before onset. Sample size was not statistically predetermined, and blinding of investigators to group allocation was not performed. Blood samples also contained most of the expanded thyroid clonotypes (frequency above 0.001), which suggests that blood repertoires may reflect thyroid immune responses. A model built on a 13 V-J signature distinguished ophthalmopathy from stable hyperthyroidism, reaching roughly 88% sensitivity and under 84% specificity in cross-validation and 80%/75% in testing.

TCR beta CDR3 regions were amplified from RNA transcripts. For the first round of RT-PCR on the TCR CDR3, the HTBI primer set was used together with the Qiagen OneStep RT-PCR kit. The libraries were constructed in a second round of multiplex PCR and then size-selected and purified. The libraries were sequenced on an Illumina HiSeq2000 using paired-end 100 bp reads. On the study's bioinformatics: Raw data were processed with SOAPnuke, discarding reads with adapters, uncalled bases, mean Phred below 15, or no exact constant-primer or identifier match. High-quality paired reads were merged using COPE v1.2.5, and each unique nucleotide sequence was defined as a clonotype. MiTCR v1.1 was used to align clonotypes to the IMGT TRBV, TRBD and TRBJ reference segments. Analysis was restricted to V-J combinations with a frequency above 0.0001, which covered 98% to 99.2% of repertoires. The TCS score was defined as F50 (clonal expansion) divided by E x V (chaos), with BLOSUM62-based TCRdist calculated between CDR3 peptides within each V-J. Welch's t-statistics and random forest reduced 514 V-J features to 13, which were used in a naive Bayes classifier (R e1071). TCRdb reprocessed the public reads (quality trimming at Q25 with fastp, clone calling with MiXCR) and kept in-frame beta chains. Rows with one shared CDR3 protein collapse into an entry with the most common genes and DNA. The V and J calls were not made by the authors but by TCRdb's processing. Recorded for this sample are over 300,000 distinct CDR3 sequences; more than 11% of them occurred a single time. Of the sample, 9.5% to 12% is held by the ten largest clones.

Stable Graves' hyperthyroidism was defined as no progression to ophthalmopathy during 18 months of follow-up. Hyperthyroidism patients were newly diagnosed, had a disease duration of under 2 months, and were aged 18 to 65 years. Patients with uncontrolled infections, other autoimmune diseases, pregnancy or lactation were excluded. Diagnoses were based on clinical symptoms, serum thyroxine and TRAb, thyroid ultrasound and orbital computed tomography. PBMCs were isolated from 7.5 to 10 ml of fresh peripheral blood by Ficoll-Paque density gradient centrifugation. Trizol reagent was used to extract total RNA, and RNA quality was then checked on an Agilent 2100 Bioanalyzer. The CDR3 numbers 15 residues from cysteine through phenylalanine. Solely the CDR3 DNA is kept, with 45 bases framed from the first base. Taken from the germline V gene, the CDR1 and CDR2 loops are MRHNA and SNTAGT. V is cut by 4 bases and J by 2 bases, and the space between the germline ends is 11 bases.

The sequence came from a woman aged 55 to 70 with Graves' hyperthyroidism. Rearrangement joined TRBV6-4 to TRBJ2-2, with TRBD1 tentatively as D gene (5 bases match). Sequencing was done on a sample of blood. This receptor carries the CDR3 CASSVRQTNTGELFF. The nucleotide sequence is TGTGCCAGCAGTGTGAGACAGACCAACACCGGGGAGCTGTTTTTT.